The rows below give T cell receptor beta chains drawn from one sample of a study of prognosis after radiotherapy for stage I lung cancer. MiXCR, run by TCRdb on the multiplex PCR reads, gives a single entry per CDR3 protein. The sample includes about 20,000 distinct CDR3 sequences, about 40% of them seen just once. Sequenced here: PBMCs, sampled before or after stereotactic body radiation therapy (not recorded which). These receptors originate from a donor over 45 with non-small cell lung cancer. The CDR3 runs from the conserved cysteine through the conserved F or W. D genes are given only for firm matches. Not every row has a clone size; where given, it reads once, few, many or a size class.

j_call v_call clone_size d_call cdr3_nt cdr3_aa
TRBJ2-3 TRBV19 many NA TGTGCCAGTAGTTCCACCTCGGTATGGACAGATACGCAGTATTTT CASSSTSVWTDTQYF
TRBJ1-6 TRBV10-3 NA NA TGTGCCATCACCTCCGGGGCAGCAAATTCACCCCTCAACTTT CAITSGAANSPLNF
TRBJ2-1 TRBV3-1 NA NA TGTGCCAGCAGCGACACTGATGAGCAGTTCTTC CASSDTDEQFF
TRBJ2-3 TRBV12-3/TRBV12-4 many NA TGTGCCAGCAAGGATACGGTACTGGCGGTAGATACGCAGTATTTT CASKDTVLAVDTQYF
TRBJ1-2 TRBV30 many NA TGTGCCTGGACTGTTGACGGGGAGGCAGGGGGCTACACCTTC CAWTVDGEAGGYTF
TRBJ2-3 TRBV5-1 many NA TGCGCCAGCAGCTCACAGGGGGGGGGCACAGATACGCAGTATTTT CASSSQGGGTDTQYF